Reported below is one TCR beta chain. This entry comes from a study of tumor and adjacent non-tumor tissue in lung cancer. RNA was extracted from bulk tissue without any cell sorting. Distant lung tissue was collected more than 3 cm away from the tumor edge. The CDR3 length is 16 residues. CDR1 and CDR2 (germline): MGHRA, YSYEKL. TCRbeta libraries were built with three rounds of nested PCR, modified from ARM-PCR. TCRdb reprocessed the multiplex PCR reads with MiXCR, giving one entry per CDR3 protein. The sample includes 90,000 to 100,000 distinct CDR3 sequences, roughly 80% of them seen just once. The gene calls are TRBV4-1 and TRBJ1-5, with D perhaps matching TRBD1 (6 bases). The material sequenced was distant non-tumor lung tissue. This clonotype originated in a man aged 60-69 years with small cell lung cancer. CDR3 DNA: TGCACCGGCAGCCAAGATCGGGGGGGGCGCAATCAGCCCCAGCATTTT. Protein: CTGSQDRGGRNQPQHF.